A single sample is the source of the 21 T cell receptor beta chains below, sequenced in a study of early T cells in non-severe SARS-CoV-2 infection (dated by TCRdb to the early 2020s). The method behind the library was 5' RACE. Data came from a NextSeq 500. Using fastp trimming at Q25 and MiXCR clonotype assembly, TCRdb reanalyzed the public sequencing data and kept in-frame beta chains. When rows share a CDR3 protein, they turn into one entry using the most common DNA and genes. In all, the sample holds about 64,000 distinct CDR3 sequences, and 10% to 15% of those were seen once. The biggest ten clones account for under 1.5% of the sample. Specimen: whole blood, collected at baseline. The receptors derive from an adult who was a healthcare worker with PCR-confirmed SARS-CoV-2 infection or an uninfected control (not recorded which).

This clonotype occurred once. The chain couples TRBV12-3 or TRBV12-4 to TRBJ2-2, with a tentative D call TRBD1 (5 bases). The V end lost 1 base, the J end lost 0 bases, and 6 bases lay between the germline ends. The length of the CDR3 is 15 residues. The CDR3 loop is CASSLVTANTGELFF. CDR3 sequence (DNA): TGTGCCAGCAGTTTAGTGACAGCGAACACCGGGGAGCTGTTTTTT.

This clonotype was counted only a few times. The chain links TRBV9 to TRBJ1-4; a possible D gene is TRBD1 (6 bases). CDR3 size: 15 residues. Germline V gene lookup returns CDR1 SGDLS and CDR2 YYNGEE. Trimming removed 1 base from V and 8 bases from J, with 15 bases in between. Written as DNA, the CDR3 is TGTGCCAGCAGCGTATCCGGGACATTCGACGAAAAACTGTTTTTT. It encodes CASSVSGTFDEKLFF.

The chain recombines TRBV6-5 with TRBJ1-3; TRBD1 matches at 9 bases. Trimming took 5 bases from V and 0 from J; bases not matched to a gene: 2. This CDR3 is built from 15 residues. The germline V gene has CDR1 MNHEY and CDR2 SVGAGI. This CDR3 is CASSGQGNSGNTIYF. CDR3 DNA sequence: TGTGCCAGCAGTGGACAGGGGAACTCTGGAAACACCATATATTTT.

In this sample, this clonotype turned up a few times. This chain joins TRBV6-2 or TRBV6-3 and TRBJ2-5, with D unclear. Germline loops: CDR1 MNHEY, CDR2 SVGEGT. This CDR3 spans 11 amino acids. Between the trimmed V and J ends, which lost 6 bases and 0 bases, there was a span of 2 bases. CDR3 in amino acids: CASSHQETQYF. CDR3 bases: TGTGCCAGCAGCCACCAAGAGACCCAGTACTTC.

J is TRBJ2-7 and V is TRBV30; TRBD2 might be the D (5 bases). This CDR3 contains 14 residues. The ends were cut back, 4 bases at V and 4 bases at J, with 17 bases in the middle. The V gene's germline CDR1 is GTSNPN and CDR2 SVGIG (reference sequence). The CDR3 sequence: CAWISGEKGYEQYF. The CDR3 DNA is TGTGCCTGGATCTCTGGGGAGAAAGGATACGAGCAGTACTTC.

CDR3 coding DNA: TGTGCCAGCAGTTACGACCTCGGTTACGAGCAGTACTTC. Its translation: CASSYDLGYEQYF. The J gene is TRBJ2-7, the V gene TRBV6-6; D gene uncertain. The CDR3 is made up of 13 amino acids. V lost 2 bases and J lost 4, with 9 bases in between. Germline V CDR1 and CDR2: MNHNY, SVGAGI (reference sequence).

This clonotype has just a few counts. This chain connects TRBV29-1 to TRBJ1-2; D gene ambiguous. CDR1 and CDR2 (germline): SQVTM, ANQGSEA. Deletions cut 3 bases from V and 4 bases from J, with 3 bases between. The CDR3 covers 10 residues. The CDR3 loop is CSVDGYGYTF. In nucleotides, the CDR3 is TGCAGCGTTGACGGCTATGGCTACACCTTC.

This clonotype was seen only a few times. The chain combines TRBV25-1 with TRBJ2-3; D remains ambiguous. The CDR3 spans 10 residues. The germline V and J ends were trimmed by 6 bases and 2 bases, with 0 bases remaining between them. From germline, CDR1 is MGHDK and CDR2 SYGVNS. Here the CDR3 reads CASSTDTQYF. The CDR3 bases are TGTGCCAGCAGCACAGATACGCAGTATTTT.

V is TRBV30 and J is TRBJ2-4; D remains unclear. V lost 4 bases and J lost 7, with 14 bases in between. The CDR3 is 13 residues long. Germline CDR1 is GTSNPN and CDR2 is SVGIG (reference sequence). As DNA, the CDR3 is TGTGCCTGGAAAGACCCCGGCAACAACATTCAGTACTTC. The encoded protein is CAWKDPGNNIQYF.

Many counts were recorded for this clonotype. The chain combines TRBV6-6 with TRBJ2-7, with D tentatively TRBD1 or TRBD2 (6 bases each). Trimming took off 0 bases at V and 4 bases at J, with 13 bases between the two ends. The CDR3 covers 15 residues. CDR1 is MNHNY and CDR2 is SVGAGI in the germline V gene (reference sequence). CDR3 coding DNA: TGTGCCAGCAGTTACTCGGAGGGGGGACGGTACGAGCAGTACTTC. Encoded protein: CASSYSEGGRYEQYF.

This clonotype was seen at least ten times. The chain combines TRBV11-2 with TRBJ2-2; D is tentatively TRBD1 or TRBD2 (5 bases each). CDR1 is SGHAT, CDR2 FQNNGV, per germline. Trimming took off 3 bases at V and 7 bases at J, with 12 bases between the two ends. The CDR3 runs 14 residues. CDR3 loop: CASSLIREIGELFF. As DNA, the CDR3 is TGTGCCAGCAGCTTGATCAGGGAGATCGGGGAGCTGTTTTTT.

In this sample, this clonotype turned up many times. The J gene is TRBJ2-7, the V gene TRBV7-6; maybe TRBD2 (6 bases). The CDR3 runs 15 residues. Germline CDR1 reads SGHVS; CDR2 reads FNYEAQ. V was pared by 1 base and J by 3 bases, with 13 bases between. As DNA, the CDR3 is TGTGCCAGCAGCTTAGAGGGGACTGGCTTCTACGAGCAGTACTTC. It encodes CASSLEGTGFYEQYF.

In this sample, this clonotype turned up a few times. The chain links TRBV12-3 or TRBV12-4 to TRBJ1-5, with 7 nucleotides matching TRBD1. This CDR3 is built from 15 residues. The trim removed 5 bases at V and 2 bases at J, leaving 6 bases unmatched. The CDR3 reads CASSLVGQGNQPQHF. As DNA, the CDR3 is TGTGCCAGCAGTCTAGTTGGACAGGGCAATCAGCCCCAGCATTTT.

The chain uses TRBV19 and TRBJ2-7; D remains ambiguous. V was cut by 1 base and J by 8 bases, with 15 bases left in between. Germline values: CDR1 LNHDA, CDR2 SQIVND (reference sequence). The CDR3 extends over 14 amino acids. CDR3 protein: CASSIALTAAQQYF. CDR3 in DNA: TGTGCCAGTAGTATAGCGCTCACCGCGGCACAGCAGTACTTC.

The table lists this clonotype with a few counts. The genes are TRBV6-2 or TRBV6-3 and TRBJ2-5; D uncertain. The CDR3 totals 13 residues. V lost 2 bases and J 2 bases, leaving 6 bases between the germline ends. The V gene's germline CDR1 is MNHEY and CDR2 SVGEGT. The CDR3 region has the DNA TGTGCCAGCAGTTACCTCCGTCAAGAGACCCAGTACTTC. Protein: CASSYLRQETQYF.

The table lists this clonotype with a few counts. V and J are TRBV6-2 or TRBV6-3 and TRBJ1-1, with D possibly matching TRBD1 (6 bases). The CDR3 is 15 residues long. V was trimmed by 2 bases and J by 1 base, leaving 11 bases between them. The germline V gene has CDR1 MNHEY and CDR2 SVGEGT. The CDR3 nucleotides are TGTGCCAGCAGTTACCCAGTCAGGGGGAACACTGAAGCTTTCTTT. This encodes CASSYPVRGNTEAFF.

This chain connects TRBV24-1 to TRBJ2-3, with TRBD2 as a possible D gene (5 bases). The germline CDR1 and CDR2 sequences are KGHDR and SFDVKD. The CDR3 has 17 amino acids. Deletions cut 2 bases from V and 4 bases from J, with 18 bases between. Here the CDR3 reads CATSDSLRRGIPDTQYF. The CDR3 DNA sequence: TGTGCCACCAGTGATTCGCTGAGACGAGGGATCCCAGATACGCAGTATTTT.

The rearrangement links TRBV28 to TRBJ2-5, with 9 nucleotides matching TRBD1. This CDR3 is built from 14 residues. Trimming at V came to 4 bases and at J to 4 bases, leaving 4 bases not matched to a gene. Germline V CDR1 and CDR2: MDHEN, SYDVKM. In DNA, the CDR3 is TGTGCCAGCAGTTCCACGACAGGGGGAGAGACCCAGTACTTC. Translated: CASSSTTGGETQYF. Filled out from reference TRBV28 and TRBJ2-5, the complete variable domain reads DVKVTQSSRYLVKRTGEKVFLECVQDMDHENMFWYRQDPGLGLRLIYFSYDVKMKEKGDIPEGYSVSREKKERFSLILESASTNQTSMYLCASSSTTGGETQYFGPGTRLLVL.

This clonotype has a handful of counts. The chain has TRBV7-8 and TRBJ1-1, with D possibly being TRBD1 (5 bases). CDR1 and CDR2 from the germline V gene are SGHVS and FQNEAQ. The CDR3 spans 14 residues. Trimming took 5 bases from V and 4 from J, leaving 14 bases between them. CDR3 coding DNA: TGTGCCAGCAGCCAGACAGTGGAGGGCACTGAAGCTTTCTTT. It is translated as CASSQTVEGTEAFF.

Only a few counts were recorded for this clonotype. This chain connects TRBV20-1 to TRBJ2-2; D ambiguous. CDR1 is DFQATT and CDR2 is SNEGSKA in the germline V gene (reference sequence). This CDR3 comprises 13 residues. The V end was cut by 3 bases, the J end by 6 bases, with 11 bases between. The CDR3 region has the DNA TGCAGTGCTAGCGTAAGAACCGCCGGGGAGCTGTTTTTT. Translating gives CSASVRTAGELFF.

The V and J genes are TRBV5-4 and TRBJ1-1; D uncertain. Between the trimmed V and J ends, which lost 3 bases and 0 bases, there was a span of 12 bases. CDR1 and CDR2 (germline): SGHNT, YYREEE (reference sequence). This CDR3 comprises 15 residues. The CDR3 bases are TGTGCCAGCAGCTCCCTAGGCCGATTGAACACTGAAGCTTTCTTT. It encodes CASSSLGRLNTEAFF. The variable domain in full, completed from reference TRBV5-4 and TRBJ1-1, reads ETGVTQSPTHLIKTRGQQVTLRCSSQSGHNTVSWYQQALGQGPQFIFQYYREEENGRGNFPPRFSGLQFPNYSSELNVNALELDDSALYLCASSSLGRLNTEAFFGQGTRLTVV.